These 28 T cell receptor beta chains share one sample of origin, sequenced in a study of beta chain features in type 1 diabetes. The entirety of the isolated RNA underwent reverse transcription, so expressed TCRB transcripts were sequenced. Sequenced by immunoSEQ multiplex PCR; TCRdb stores in-frame clones only, minus some. Of 900,000 or so clones in the sample, 15% to 20% were seen once. Sequencing was performed on naive CD4+ T cells from blood. The receptors were gathered from a woman in her late teens or twenties in good health.

This clone has a handful of counts. The chain joins TRBV29-1 to TRBJ1-1; D unclear. The CDR3 totals 11 residues. Trimming stripped 6 bases from V and 2 bases from J, with 7 bases between. Germline CDR1 and CDR2: SQVTM and ANQGSEA. CDR3 nucleotides: TGCAGCGTAAAAGTTAACACTGAAGCTTTCTTT. This sequence encodes CSVKVNTEAFF.

The chain couples TRBV18 to TRBJ1-1; 8 bases fit TRBD1. The germline V gene encodes CDR1 KGHSH and CDR2 LQKENI. Trimming took 6 bases from V and 4 from J; bases not matched to a gene: 10. The CDR3 length is 15 residues. CDR3 residues: CASSPTDRVSTEAFF. CDR3 nucleotide sequence: TGTGCCAGCTCTCCTACGGACAGGGTGAGCACTGAAGCTTTCTTT.

Only one count was recorded for this clone. Here the CDR3 reads CASSPKTPGTGEQDTQYF. In DNA, the CDR3 is TGTGCCAGCTCACCAAAAACCCCCGGGACAGGGGAGCAAGATACGCAGTATTTT. The chain is built from TRBV18 and TRBJ2-3, with 10 positions matching TRBD1. The CDR3 is 18 residues long. The germline gives CDR1 KGHSH, CDR2 LQKENI. The junction had 13 bases not matched to a gene; V was cut back by 2 bases and J by 5 bases.

This clone was seen only a few times. V and J are TRBV4-2 and TRBJ2-2; a weak D match, TRBD2 (6 bases). The CDR3 extends over 16 amino acids. Trimming took off 4 bases at V and 5 bases at J, with 17 bases between the two ends. Germline V gene lookup returns CDR1 LGHNA and CDR2 YNFKEQ. Here the CDR3 DNA reads TGTGCCAGCAGCCCGCGGGGTGGGAGTGATACCGGGGAGCTGTTTTTT. Amino acids: CASSPRGGSDTGELFF.

In its sample, this clone was seen a few times. This chain uses TRBV9 with TRBJ2-1, with 9 positions matching TRBD2. The CDR3 length is 15 residues. With V trimmed by 0 bases and J by 8 bases, 6 bases remained unmatched. CDR1 SGDLS and CDR2 YYNGEE come from the germline V gene. The CDR3, as DNA: TGTGCCAGCAGCGTAGGTGCGGGAGGGTCGTATGAGCAGTTCTTC. The encoded protein is CASSVGAGGSYEQFF.

The CDR3 DNA reads TGTGCCAGCAGTTTAAGGCAGACATCCTACGAGCAGTACTTC. Protein: CASSLRQTSYEQYF. The rearrangement links TRBV28 to TRBJ2-7; D not certain. V lost 2 bases and J lost 1, with 9 bases in between. CDR1 is MDHEN, CDR2 SYDVKM, per germline. The CDR3 is 14 residues long.

The chain is built from TRBV7-6 and TRBJ1-4; D remains ambiguous. The CDR3 is made up of 14 amino acids. Trimming cost V 4 bases and J 4 bases, with 10 bases left between them. CDR1 is SGHVS, CDR2 FNYEAQ, per germline. CDR3 residues: CASSSQRGNEKLFF. CDR3 DNA: TGTGCCAGCAGCTCCCAGCGGGGTAATGAAAAACTGTTTTTT.

A word on this clone: This specimen includes other DNA sequences encoding the same CDR3. This sequence joins TRBV18 and TRBJ2-5, with 8 bases identical to TRBD1. After removal of 2 bases from V and 2 bases from J, the junction contained 4 bases not matched to a gene. CDR1 is KGHSH, CDR2 LQKENI, per germline. The length of the CDR3 is 15 residues. CDR3 nucleotides: TGTGCCAGCTCACCAGGGACAGGAGGTCAAGAGACCCAGTACTTC. It yields the protein CASSPGTGGQETQYF.

The gene calls are TRBV4-3 and TRBJ2-7; 9 nucleotides agree with TRBD1. J lost 5 bases, V lost 1 base, and 6 bases had no gene match. In germline, CDR1 is LGHNA, CDR2 YSLEER. The CDR3 is 15 residues long. For the CDR3, the DNA is TGCGCCAGCAGCCAAGTTGATGACAGGGGGAACGAGCAGTACTTC. Residues: CASSQVDDRGNEQYF.

This clone was counted between two and nine times. In DNA, the CDR3 is TGTGCCAGCTCCCCGCGGGGCCGGCAGAACACCGGGGAGCTGTTTTTT. Translation gives CASSPRGRQNTGELFF. The chain links TRBV27 to TRBJ2-2; D possibly corresponds to TRBD2 (6 bases). Germline V gene sequence: CDR1 MNHEY, CDR2 SMNVEV (reference sequence). This CDR3 is built from 16 residues. V lost 8 bases to trimming and J lost 1 base, with 17 bases between them.

CDR3 coding DNA: TGTGCCAGCGCTACGTCTAACTATGGCTACACCTTC. It yields the protein CASATSNYGYTF. The gene calls are TRBV2 and TRBJ1-2; D remains unclear. The germline V gene has CDR1 SNHLY and CDR2 FYNNEI. V gave up 8 bases and J gave up 0 bases, with 7 bases separating them. CDR3 size: 12 residues. Together with reference TRBV2 and TRBJ1-2, the CDR3 gives the full variable domain: EPEVTQTPSHQVTQMGQEVILRCVPISNHLYFYWYRQILGQKVEFLVSFYNNEISEKSEIFDDQFSVERPDGSNFTLKIRSTKLEDSAMYFCASATSNYGYTFGSGTRLTVV.

CDR3: CASSFRDRFWANYGYTF. CDR3 DNA sequence: TGTGCCAGCAGCTTCCGGGACAGATTTTGGGCTAACTATGGCTACACCTTC. This chain joins TRBV7-2 and TRBJ1-2, with 7 bases matching TRBD1. From germline, CDR1 is SGHTA and CDR2 FQGNSA. The CDR3 consists of 17 residues. V lost 3 bases to trimming and J lost 0 bases; unmatched junction nucleotides: 10.

Notes on this clone: Distinct nucleotide sequences in the sample also encode this CDR3. The V gene is TRBV15, the J gene TRBJ2-7; 8 nucleotides line up with TRBD1. CDR1 is LNHNV and CDR2 is YYDKDF in the germline V gene (reference sequence). The CDR3 covers 15 residues. V dropped 0 bases and J dropped 5; count of bases not matched to a gene: 6. CDR3: CATSRDLAGGDEQYF. CDR3 nucleotide sequence: TGTGCCACCAGCAGAGATTTGGCAGGGGGCGACGAGCAGTACTTC.

This clone showed up just a few times. The rearrangement uses TRBV5-1 and TRBJ2-1; 7 bases are shared with TRBD2. The CDR3 is 15 residues long. Germline V gene sequence: CDR1 SGHRS, CDR2 YFSETQ. Germline trimming cut 4 bases from V and 7 bases from J; bases unmatched to any gene: 11. The CDR3 is CASSLTTGTTNEQFF. CDR3 DNA: TGCGCCAGCAGCCTTACGACCGGGACTACAAATGAGCAGTTCTTC.

This clone was seen a few times. The J gene is TRBJ2-7, the V gene TRBV19, with 11 bases matching TRBD2. Trimming took 5 bases from V and 3 from J; bases not matched to a gene: 12. The CDR3 runs 17 residues. The germline gives CDR1 LNHDA, CDR2 SQIVND (reference sequence). The CDR3 nucleotides read TGTGCCAGTAGTCCAGAGGGCGCCGGGACTAGCGGCTACGAGCAGTACTTC. It encodes CASSPEGAGTSGYEQYF.

The chain uses TRBV28 and TRBJ2-7, with TRBD2 matching over 14 bases. CDR3 length equals 15 residues. Losses at the gene ends were 4 bases for V and 6 bases for J; bases not matched to a gene: 5. Germline values: CDR1 MDHEN, CDR2 SYDVKM. The CDR3 protein is CASSSLGLAGAEQYF. The DNA of the CDR3 is TGTGCCAGCAGTTCCCTGGGACTAGCGGGAGCCGAGCAGTACTTC.

This clone was detected a few times. CDR3 nucleotide sequence: TGCGCCAGCAGCCCCGACGGGGGTATGAACACCGGGGAGCTGTTTTTT. This codes for CASSPDGGMNTGELFF. The chain is built from TRBV4-3 and TRBJ2-2; TRBD2 is a possible D gene (6 bases). Trimming removed 4 bases at V and 1 base at J, with 13 bases between. CDR3 length: 16 residues. Germline V CDR1 and CDR2: LGHNA, YSLEER.

There are a few counts of this clone. The V call is TRBV7-2, the J call TRBJ2-7; 7 bases are a match to TRBD1. Germline lookup yields CDR1 SGHTA and CDR2 FQGNSA. Trimming cost V 5 bases and J 0 bases; bases outside gene matches: 7. This CDR3 contains 15 residues. The CDR3 protein is CASSPPGTVSYEQYF. The CDR3 DNA is TGTGCCAGCAGCCCACCCGGGACAGTCTCCTACGAGCAGTACTTC.

The chain recombines TRBV6-6 with TRBJ2-5; 10 bases align to TRBD1. The DNA end lines up better with TRBJ2-7; the J call may be wrong. Germline V gene lookup returns CDR1 MNHNY and CDR2 SVGAGI (reference sequence). The CDR3 contains 14 residues. The CDR3 DNA follows: TGTGCCAGCAGTTACCGGGACAGGGGCTACGAGCAGTACTTC. It is translated as CASSYRDRGYEQYF.

The chain recombines TRBV10-3 with TRBJ2-7, with D maybe TRBD1 (6 bases). V lost 5 bases and J 0 bases, leaving 8 bases between the germline ends. CDR1 and CDR2 (germline): ENHRY, SYGVKD. This CDR3 has 13 residues. The CDR3 protein is CAISPQGSYEQYF. CDR3 bases: TGTGCCATCAGTCCACAGGGCTCCTACGAGCAGTACTTC.

This clone was counted a few times. This chain connects TRBV19 to TRBJ2-5; 12 bases map to TRBD2. The junction had 8 bases not matched to a gene; V was cut back by 4 bases and J by 5 bases. Germline V lookup: CDR1 LNHDA, CDR2 SQIVND (reference sequence). The CDR3 is 16 amino acids. The DNA of the CDR3 is TGTGCCAGTAGTACGGTCCTAGCGGGAGGGCCGGAGACCCAGTACTTC. It specifies CASSTVLAGGPETQYF.

V usage is TRBV18 and J usage is TRBJ2-7; D is undetermined. V was trimmed by 0 bases and J by 3 bases, leaving 9 bases between them. CDR1 is KGHSH, CDR2 LQKENI, per germline. This CDR3 has 14 residues. CDR3 in DNA: TGTGCCAGCTCACCACCATCAAACAGCTACGAGCAGTACTTC. Protein sequence: CASSPPSNSYEQYF. Combining the CDR3 with reference TRBV18 and TRBJ2-7 gives the whole variable domain NAGVMQNPRHLVRRRGQEARLRCSPMKGHSHVYWYRQLPEEGLKFMVYLQKENIIDESGMPKERFSAEFPKEGPSILRIQQVVRGDSAAYFCASSPPSNSYEQYFGPGTRLTVT.

J is TRBJ2-5 and V is TRBV11-3; tentatively, D is TRBD2 (6 bases). The CDR3 runs 13 residues. The germline V and J ends were trimmed by 1 base and 5 bases, with 8 bases remaining between them. Germline CDR1 is SGHNT and CDR2 is YENEEA. CDR3 DNA: TGTGCCAGCAGCTTAGCCCGGGGGGAGACCCAGTACTTC. This codes for CASSLARGETQYF.

This chain joins TRBV7-9 and TRBJ1-1, with D unresolved. Germline lookup yields CDR1 SEHNR and CDR2 FQNEAQ (reference sequence). The CDR3 sequence is 15 residues long. Trimming stripped 1 base from V and 0 bases from J, with 9 bases between. CDR3 nucleotide sequence: TGTGCCAGCAGCTTAGGCCCTCCCCTGAACACTGAAGCTTTCTTT. It specifies CASSLGPPLNTEAFF.

The chain links TRBV14 to TRBJ2-1; D may match TRBD1 or TRBD2 (5 bases each). Germline-derived CDR1 and CDR2 are SGHDN and FVKESK. The germline V and J ends were trimmed by 4 bases and 4 bases, with 20 bases remaining between them. The CDR3 has 17 amino acids. The CDR3 sequence is CASSRRARDAAYNEQFF. The CDR3 nucleotides are TGTGCCAGCAGCCGTAGGGCGAGGGACGCCGCTTACAATGAGCAGTTCTTC.

The J gene is TRBJ2-7, the V gene TRBV28; D is possibly TRBD2 (6 bases). Germline CDR1 MDHEN, CDR2 SYDVKM. Deletions cut 3 bases from V and 2 bases from J, with 11 bases between. The CDR3 covers 14 residues. The CDR3 DNA reads as TGTGCCAGCAGTTTTAGCGGAGGTACCTACGAGCAGTACTTC. Amino acid sequence: CASSFSGGTYEQYF. Using reference TRBV28 and TRBJ2-7 for the parts outside the CDR3, the full variable domain is DVKVTQSSRYLVKRTGEKVFLECVQDMDHENMFWYRQDPGLGLRLIYFSYDVKMKEKGDIPEGYSVSREKKERFSLILESASTNQTSMYLCASSFSGGTYEQYFGPGTRLTVT.

The rearrangement joins TRBV7-9 to TRBJ2-7; 13 nucleotides align to TRBD2. CDR1 SEHNR and CDR2 FQNEAQ come from the germline V gene (reference sequence). The length of the CDR3 is 18 residues. V shed 2 bases and J 0 bases; nucleotides not matched to a gene: 7. The CDR3, as DNA: TGTGCCAGCAGCTTATCCCACGGACTAGCGGGAGTCTCCTACGAGCAGTACTTC. This codes for CASSLSHGLAGVSYEQYF.

This clone occurred many times. The rearrangement uses TRBV11-1 and TRBJ2-2; D ambiguous. Deletions cut 6 bases from V and 0 bases from J, with 11 bases between. In germline, CDR1 is SGHAT, CDR2 FQDESV (reference sequence). The CDR3 loop spans 15 amino acids. CDR3 coding DNA: TGTGCCAGCAGGTCGACGGCCTCGAACACCGGGGAGCTGTTTTTT. Translation gives CASRSTASNTGELFF.